The T cell receptor beta chain under discussion was sequenced for a study of T cell responses to AZD1222 COVID-19 vaccine. The study, taken as a whole, reports: Following two doses of AZD1222, Spike-specific TCR breadth and depth rose. Spike-wide coverage was observed for vaccine-associated CD4 TCRs, with dominant responses at 160-218 and 743-854. The repertoires were collected only after the peak T cell response.

Per the germline V gene, CDR1 is MDHEN and CDR2 is SYDVKM. The CDR3 covers 14 residues. Trimming left V 6 bases short and J 5 bases short, with 14 bases between. Concerning this clone: The antigen is unknown.

TCRdb's copy holds only in-frame clones and misses some; the assay was immunoSEQ multiplex PCR. The sample includes about 70,000 clones, roughly 84% of them seen just once. The sequences come from peripheral blood, collected on day 0 of AZD1222 vaccination. The sequence derives from an adult in good health. The chain combines TRBV28 with TRBJ1-5, with a weak D call TRBD1 (6 bases). In DNA form, the CDR3 reads TGTGCCAGCAGCCTAACCAGGGGCGATCAGCCCCAGCATTTT. This sequence encodes CASSLTRGDQPQHF.